Following are 25 T cell receptor beta chains from one sample sequenced in a study of graft-versus-host responses after intestinal transplantation. Measured with immunoSEQ multiplex PCR; TCRdb has only the in-frame clones, and not every one. The repertoire holds almost 85,000 clones, with about nine tenths as singletons. Which antigens these TCRs recognize remains unknown. Sequencing was performed on unstimulated CD4+ T cells sorted from spleen or lymph node cells, taken before intestinal transplant. These TCRs come from a human donor who received an intestinal transplant.

This clone was found once. The chain recombines TRBV14 with TRBJ2-7; 10 nucleotides line up with TRBD1. The J segment lost 5 bases and the V segment lost 4 bases, leaving 8 bases of the junction unmatched. Germline values: CDR1 SGHDN, CDR2 FVKESK. The length of the CDR3 is 15 residues. The DNA of the CDR3 is TGTGCCAGCAGCCCCTTGGACAGGGGGATAAACGAGCAGTACTTC. It is translated as CASSPLDRGINEQYF.

This CDR3 reads CASSQARTSNTEAFF. The CDR3 DNA follows: TGCGCCAGCAGCCAAGCCAGGACAAGTAACACTGAAGCTTTCTTT. The rearrangement uses TRBV4-3 and TRBJ1-1, with D possibly matching TRBD1 (5 bases). Germline CDR1 LGHNA, CDR2 YSLEER. V lost 1 base and J lost 2, with 11 bases in between. The CDR3 length is 15 residues.

The rearrangement links TRBV25-1 to TRBJ2-5; 8 bases line up with TRBD1. The CDR3 is made up of 15 amino acids. Germline CDR1 MGHDK, CDR2 SYGVNS. J lost 5 bases, V lost 3 bases, and 8 bases had no gene match. CDR3 protein: CASSDFRGPRETQYF. The CDR3 nucleotides are TGTGCCAGCAGTGATTTCAGGGGGCCTAGGGAGACCCAGTACTTC.

V and J are TRBV7-9 and TRBJ1-1; 7 positions agree with TRBD1. Trimming took 5 bases from V and 6 from J; bases not matched to a gene: 6. Germline CDR1 SEHNR, CDR2 FQNEAQ (reference sequence). The CDR3 is 13 residues long. The CDR3 is CASSPRDRAEAFF. The DNA of the CDR3 is TGTGCCAGCAGCCCCCGGGACAGAGCTGAAGCTTTCTTT.

This clone was seen once. The chain has TRBV27 and TRBJ1-5, with D possibly matching TRBD1 (5 bases). The CDR3 is 17 amino acids. Germline CDR1 MNHEY, CDR2 SMNVEV (reference sequence). V was clipped by 0 bases and J by 5 bases, with 17 bases between them. The CDR3 loop is CASSLSKNRRPDQPQHF. The CDR3 DNA reads TGTGCCAGCAGTTTATCGAAGAACAGGCGGCCTGATCAGCCCCAGCATTTT.

This clone was seen only a few times. The gene calls are TRBV7-6 and TRBJ1-6; D is ambiguous. Germline CDR1 and CDR2: SGHVS and FNYEAQ. The CDR3 loop spans 18 amino acids. The V and J ends lost 6 bases and 5 bases respectively, with 23 bases between them. The CDR3: CASSLNPPGGLNNSPLHF. CDR3 sequence (DNA): TGTGCCAGCAGTTTAAACCCCCCCGGCGGACTCAATAATTCACCCCTCCACTTT.

V and J are TRBV29-1 and TRBJ2-3; a weak D match, TRBD2 (5 bases). Germline CDR1 and CDR2: SQVTM and ANQGSEA. V dropped 2 bases and J dropped 0 bases, with 6 bases sitting between them. The CDR3 covers 13 residues. In DNA form, the CDR3 reads TGCAGCGTTGAACGGAGGAGCACAGATACGCAGTATTTT. It translates to CSVERRSTDTQYF.

This CDR3 reads CAIRPSGGDTQYF. The DNA of the CDR3 is TGTGCCATCAGGCCTAGCGGGGGTGATACGCAGTATTTT. The chain recombines TRBV10-3 with TRBJ2-3, with 10 positions matching TRBD2. Per germline, CDR1 ENHRY and CDR2 SYGVKD. The V gene end was trimmed by 6 bases and the J gene end by 6 bases; junction bases not matched to a gene: 3. The CDR3 has 13 amino acids.

The chain is built from TRBV5-8 and TRBJ2-6; D might be TRBD1 (5 bases). This CDR3 has 18 amino acids. With 0 bases removed from V and 4 bases from J, the gap between germline ends came to 17 bases. CDR1 is SGHTS, CDR2 YDEGEE, per germline. In DNA, the CDR3 is TGTGCCAGCAGCTTGGCCTACAGGAAAGCTCTGGGGGCCAACGTCCTGACTTTC. It translates to CASSLAYRKALGANVLTF.

The genes are TRBV2 and TRBJ2-3, with D perhaps matching TRBD2 (5 bases). The germline gives CDR1 SNHLY, CDR2 FYNNEI. V lost 8 bases and J 0 bases, leaving 15 bases between the germline ends. The CDR3 totals 15 residues. The CDR3 sequence is CASLREYSSTDTQYF. In nucleotides, the CDR3 is TGTGCCAGCCTGAGGGAGTATTCCAGCACAGATACGCAGTATTTT.

The CDR3 nucleotides are TGCGCCAGCAGCTTTAGCACCGGGGAGCTGTTTTTT. It is translated as CASSFSTGELFF. J is TRBJ2-2 and V is TRBV5-1; no firm D call. Germline CDR1 reads SGHRS; CDR2 reads YFSETQ. V was trimmed by 2 bases and J by 4 bases, leaving 3 bases between them. The CDR3 extends over 12 amino acids.

The chain carries TRBV27 and TRBJ2-2, with TRBD1 as a possible D gene (6 bases). Germline CDR1 MNHEY, CDR2 SMNVEV (reference sequence). V was cut by 2 bases and J by 2 bases, with 9 bases left in between. The CDR3 is 15 residues long. CDR3 nucleotide sequence: TGTGCCAGCAGTTTAAGCAGGGGCAACACCGGGGAGCTGTTTTTT. This encodes CASSLSRGNTGELFF.

This sequence joins TRBV29-1 and TRBJ2-2, with TRBD1 identical over 9 bases. Per the germline V gene, CDR1 is SQVTM and CDR2 is ANQGSEA. The CDR3 sequence is 14 residues long. The trim removed 6 bases at V and 5 bases at J, leaving 7 bases unmatched. CDR3 region: CSVPGTGQTGELFF. CDR3 nucleotides: TGCAGCGTCCCCGGGACAGGGCAAACCGGGGAGCTGTTTTTT.

The rearrangement uses TRBV7-2 and TRBJ1-2, with D unclear. V was clipped by 2 bases and J by 0 bases, with 10 bases between them. This CDR3 has 15 residues. Germline CDR1 reads SGHTA; CDR2 reads FQGNSA. The CDR3: CASSLTSGANYGYTF. The CDR3 DNA is TGTGCCAGCAGCTTAACATCCGGAGCTAACTATGGCTACACCTTC. The whole variable domain, remainder taken from reference TRBV7-2 and TRBJ1-2, is GAGVSQSPSNKVTEKGKDVELRCDPISGHTALYWYRQSLGQGLEFLIYFQGNSAPDKSGLPSDRFSAERTGGSVSTLTIQRTQQEDSAVYLCASSLTSGANYGYTFGSGTRLTVV.

The chain combines TRBV9 with TRBJ1-2; 10 bases line up with TRBD1. J lost 4 bases, V lost 4 bases, and 7 bases had no gene match. CDR1 and CDR2 (germline): SGDLS, YYNGEE. The CDR3 runs 15 residues. In nucleotides, the CDR3 is TGTGCCAGCAGCACCCGACAGGGGGCTACCTATGGCTACACCTTC. Protein product: CASSTRQGATYGYTF. Filled out from reference TRBV9 and TRBJ1-2, the complete variable domain reads DSGVTQTPKHLITATGQRVTLRCSPRSGDLSVYWYQQSLDQGLQFLIQYYNGEERAKGNILERFSAQQFPDLHSELNLSSLELGDSALYFCASSTRQGATYGYTFGSGTRLTVV.

The chain has TRBV5-4 and TRBJ2-3; 9 positions match TRBD1. With V trimmed by 4 bases and J by 3 bases, 6 bases remained unmatched. The CDR3 is 15 amino acids. CDR1 SGHNT and CDR2 YYREEE come from the germline V gene (reference sequence). In nucleotides, the CDR3 is TGTGCCAGCAGCGCACGGGACAGGGCGACAGATACGCAGTATTTT. Protein product: CASSARDRATDTQYF.

The chain couples TRBV9 to TRBJ2-5; D is perhaps TRBD1 (6 bases). The V end was cut by 4 bases, the J end by 5 bases, with 18 bases between. The CDR3 length is 15 residues. The germline gives CDR1 SGDLS, CDR2 YYNGEE. The CDR3 spells CASSLGGGVGETQYF. The DNA of the CDR3 is TGTGCCAGCAGCTTGGGTGGGGGCGTCGGGGAGACCCAGTACTTC.

V is TRBV27 and J is TRBJ2-1; 8 bases agree with TRBD1. The CDR3 sequence is 15 residues long. The V and J ends lost 4 bases and 4 bases, in that order; junction bases with no gene match: 6. Germline values: CDR1 MNHEY, CDR2 SMNVEV (reference sequence). The CDR3: CASSSPGQGYNEQFF. DNA of the CDR3: TGTGCCAGCAGTTCCCCCGGACAGGGATACAATGAGCAGTTCTTC.

This chain links TRBV5-1 with TRBJ2-5; 7 positions agree with TRBD1. V lost 4 bases, J lost 1 base, and 7 bases stayed unmatched. The CDR3 loop spans 15 amino acids. In germline, CDR1 is SGHRS, CDR2 YFSETQ. CDR3 loop: CASSPPDRAQETQYF. The CDR3 DNA reads TGCGCCAGCAGCCCCCCCGACAGGGCCCAAGAGACCCAGTACTTC.

V is TRBV9 and J is TRBJ1-6; maybe TRBD1 (5 bases). V shed 4 bases and J shed 5 bases, with 16 bases lying between them. The CDR3 is 16 amino acids. CDR1 and CDR2 from the germline V gene are SGDLS and YYNGEE. The CDR3 DNA reads TGTGCCAGCAGCCTTAGACAGAAAAAGGATAATTCACCCCTCCACTTT. It encodes CASSLRQKKDNSPLHF.

The gene calls are TRBV4-3 and TRBJ2-7, with a tentative D call TRBD2 (5 bases). The CDR3 length is 15 residues. V lost 0 bases and J lost 3, with 12 bases in between. The germline V gene has CDR1 LGHNA and CDR2 YSLEER. CDR3 nucleotides: TGCGCCAGCAGCCAAGATTCCCGGGAAAGCTACGAGCAGTACTTC. Residues: CASSQDSRESYEQYF.

The rearrangement links TRBV5-1 to TRBJ2-7; 8 positions agree with TRBD2. Per germline, CDR1 SGHRS and CDR2 YFSETQ. This CDR3 contains 14 residues. The V gene end was trimmed by 1 base and the J gene end by 5 bases; junction bases not matched to a gene: 5. The CDR3 is CASSLRGGLNEQYF. The CDR3 region has the DNA TGCGCCAGCAGCTTGCGCGGGGGGTTGAACGAGCAGTACTTC.

This chain connects TRBV27 to TRBJ2-2, with 7 positions matching TRBD1. J gave up 4 bases and V 8 bases, and 13 bases lay outside the gene matches. Germline values: CDR1 MNHEY, CDR2 SMNVEV (reference sequence). CDR3 length: 16 residues. Here the CDR3 reads CASGNRGGSGTGELFF. DNA of the CDR3: TGTGCCAGCGGGAACAGGGGCGGGTCGGGCACCGGGGAGCTGTTTTTT.

The V call is TRBV7-9, the J call TRBJ1-1; 7 nucleotides agree with TRBD1. V lost 0 bases, J lost 0 bases, and 4 bases stayed unmatched. The CDR3 extends over 16 amino acids. The V gene's germline CDR1 is SEHNR and CDR2 FQNEAQ (reference sequence). The CDR3 region is CASSLARGRMNTEAFF. CDR3 sequence (DNA): TGTGCCAGCAGCTTAGCGAGGGGGCGCATGAACACTGAAGCTTTCTTT.

In this sample, this clone turned up once. V usage is TRBV6-1 and J usage is TRBJ1-5; D not resolved. This CDR3 has 13 residues. V was shortened by 6 bases and J by 1 base, with 7 bases between the two germline ends. Germline loops: CDR1 MNHNS, CDR2 SASEGT. The CDR3 sequence: CASRGLSNQPQHF. CDR3 coding DNA: TGTGCCAGCAGGGGCCTGAGCAATCAGCCCCAGCATTTT.